The 9 T cell receptor beta chains below come from one sample, sequenced in a study of cytomegalovirus exposure and HLA in healthy donors. The PCR had 60 Vbeta and 13 Jbeta primers. Sequenced by immunoSEQ multiplex PCR; TCRdb stores in-frame clones only, minus some. The profile shows about 160,000 clones, 70% to 80% of them singletons. The sequenced sample was PBMCs. The receptors shown here come from a man aged 18 to 29 in good health and CMV-seropositive.

V is TRBV30 and J is TRBJ1-6; the match to TRBD1 covers 7 bases. CDR3 length equals 13 residues. The junction had 1 base not matched to a gene; V was cut back by 1 base and J by 7 bases. In germline, CDR1 is GTSNPN, CDR2 SVGIG (reference sequence). Here the CDR3 reads CAWSGTGNSPLHF. Here the CDR3 DNA reads TGTGCCTGGAGTGGGACAGGAAATTCACCCCTCCACTTT.

This sequence joins TRBV15 and TRBJ2-1; TRBD1 might be the D (5 bases). From germline, CDR1 is LNHNV and CDR2 YYDKDF (reference sequence). V lost 8 bases, J lost 3 bases, and 11 bases lay in between. This CDR3 has 13 residues. CDR3 bases: TGTGCCACCGGAACAGGTGACTACAATGAGCAGTTCTTC. It encodes CATGTGDYNEQFF.

This clone was counted between two and nine times. CDR3 sequence reads: CASNVDRSSYNSPLHF. CDR3 in DNA: TGTGCCAGCAACGTGGACAGGAGCTCCTATAATTCACCCCTCCACTTT. The V and J genes are TRBV2 and TRBJ1-6; TRBD1 agrees at 7 bases. The CDR3 runs to 16 residues. Trimming cost V 7 bases and J 0 bases; bases outside gene matches: 6. The V gene's germline CDR1 is SNHLY and CDR2 FYNNEI. The whole variable domain, filled in from reference TRBV2 and TRBJ1-6, reads EPEVTQTPSHQVTQMGQEVILRCVPISNHLYFYWYRQILGQKVEFLVSFYNNEISEKSEIFDDQFSVERPDGSNFTLKIRSTKLEDSAMYFCASNVDRSSYNSPLHFGNGTRLTVT.

CDR3 nucleotides: TGTGCCAGCAGTACCCGGGGGGCAGGGGAGCTGTTTTTT. Translating it yields CASSTRGAGELFF. The V gene is TRBV2, the J gene TRBJ2-2, with D tentatively TRBD2 (7 bases). The CDR3 consists of 13 residues. Germline values: CDR1 SNHLY, CDR2 FYNNEI. V lost 5 bases to trimming and J lost 8 bases, with 12 bases between them.

About this clone itself: One end of the junction varies from germline; a read error may be responsible. CDR3 in amino acids: CSATGGAGANGLTF. In DNA form, the CDR3 reads TGCAGCGCCACAGGGGGGGCGGGGGCCAACGGCCTGACTTTC. The V and J genes are TRBV29-1 and TRBJ2-6, with D perhaps matching TRBD1 (8 bases). The CDR3 covers 14 residues. Germline V lookup: CDR1 SQVTM, CDR2 ANQGSEA.

The chain is built from TRBV7-2 and TRBJ1-1, with TRBD1 as a possible D gene (5 bases). CDR3 length equals 13 residues. CDR1 is SGHTA and CDR2 is FQGNSA in the germline V gene. Trimming stripped 1 base from V and 6 bases from J, with 9 bases between. The CDR3 sequence is CASSLGGGSEAFF. Written as DNA, the CDR3 is TGTGCCAGCAGCTTAGGGGGGGGGTCTGAAGCTTTCTTT.

The rearrangement uses TRBV11-2 and TRBJ1-4; 8 positions agree with TRBD1. V was pared by 0 bases and J by 8 bases, with 14 bases of the junction left unmatched. The CDR3 consists of 18 residues. CDR1 and CDR2 (germline): SGHAT, FQNNGV. The CDR3 DNA reads TGTGCCAGCAGCTTAGATCTGGGTGGACAGGGTTTGAAAGAAAAACTGTTTTTT. Amino acid sequence: CASSLDLGGQGLKEKLFF.

J is TRBJ2-3 and V is TRBV14; 8 bases match TRBD2. The V and J ends lost 3 bases and 6 bases, in that order; junction bases with no gene match: 8. The CDR3 is 15 residues long. Germline values: CDR1 SGHDN, CDR2 FVKESK. The CDR3 nucleotides read TGTGCCAGCAGCCACCTCCGCGGGGGGTCTGATACGCAGTATTTT. This sequence encodes CASSHLRGGSDTQYF.

The chain recombines TRBV7-9 with TRBJ2-7, with a weak D call TRBD1 (6 bases). The V gene lost 4 bases and the J gene lost 0 bases, with 16 bases spanning the gap. In germline, CDR1 is SEHNR, CDR2 FQNEAQ (reference sequence). CDR3 length equals 16 residues. CDR3 sequence (DNA): TGTGCCAGCAGCTCCTCGGGACAAAGGAGCTCCTACGAGCAGTACTTC. This gives the protein CASSSSGQRSSYEQYF.